These 25 T cell receptor beta chains were sequenced from one sample in a study of shared clonotypes between healthy human individuals. Sequencing used immunoSEQ multiplex PCR; TCRdb keeps in-frame clones, though not all of them. The table has 2 million to 3 million clones, roughly 93% seen once. Input material: naive CD4+ T cells from PBMCs. Subset noted: CD45RA+ positively selected. All receptors derive from a man aged 18-30 years in good health. Some clones in this sample may be carry-over from other donors' samples.

V usage is TRBV7-6 and J usage is TRBJ2-7, with D maybe TRBD1 (5 bases). The CDR3 length is 15 residues. V shed 4 bases and J shed 5 bases, with 18 bases lying between them. Germline-derived CDR1 and CDR2 are SGHVS and FNYEAQ. CDR3 sequence: CASSSIRAQGHEQYF. The CDR3 bases are TGTGCCAGCAGCTCGATCCGGGCCCAGGGCCACGAGCAGTACTTC.

This clone was observed a few times. This sample also contains other DNA sequences that code for the same CDR3. The chain uses TRBV5-4 and TRBJ1-1; D remains unclear. V shed 0 bases and J shed 1 base, with 7 bases lying between them. The CDR3 extends over 14 amino acids. Germline-derived CDR1 and CDR2 are SGHNT and YYREEE (reference sequence). CDR3 nucleotides: TGTGCCAGCAGCTTGGCCGGGAGGAACACTGAAGCTTTCTTT. Amino acids: CASSLAGRNTEAFF.

J is TRBJ2-7 and V is TRBV4-2; D uncertain. The ends were cut back, 0 bases at V and 2 bases at J, with 8 bases in the middle. The CDR3 has 14 residues. CDR1 and CDR2 (germline): LGHNA, YNFKEQ. Here the CDR3 reads CASSQELQAYEQYF. The CDR3 region has the DNA TGTGCCAGCAGCCAAGAGCTCCAGGCCTACGAGCAGTACTTC.

The chain employs TRBV7-2 and TRBJ1-4; 7 bases are a match to TRBD1. After removal of 5 bases from V and 8 bases from J, the junction contained 5 bases not matched to a gene. CDR1 and CDR2 (germline): SGHTA, FQGNSA. The CDR3 contains 13 residues. The CDR3 reads CASSPRGGEKLFF. In nucleotides, the CDR3 is TGTGCCAGCAGCCCCAGGGGGGGGGAAAAACTGTTTTTT.

The rearrangement joins TRBV9 to TRBJ2-3; D remains ambiguous. V lost 4 bases and J lost 4, with 10 bases in between. The CDR3 is 13 residues long. CDR1 is SGDLS, CDR2 YYNGEE, per germline. The CDR3 DNA sequence: TGTGCCAGCAGCCCTCTGGGCGCAGATACGCAGTATTTT. It translates to CASSPLGADTQYF.

On this clone itself: Other nucleotide sequences from this sample produce the same CDR3. This sequence joins TRBV28 and TRBJ1-5, with TRBD1 matching 7 bases. Losses at the gene ends were 6 bases for V and 1 base for J; bases not matched to a gene: 6. CDR1 MDHEN and CDR2 SYDVKM come from the germline V gene. This CDR3 spans 15 amino acids. The CDR3 DNA reads TGTGCCAGCAGCCCGACAGGGACCAGCAATCAGCCCCAGCATTTT. Residues: CASSPTGTSNQPQHF.

A single count supports this clone. This chain links TRBV28 with TRBJ1-2; 7 positions match TRBD1. CDR3 length equals 16 residues. Germline trimming cut 2 bases from V and 2 bases from J; bases unmatched to any gene: 8. In germline, CDR1 is MDHEN, CDR2 SYDVKM. The CDR3 DNA is TGTGCCAGCAGTTTAGCCGTGACAGGGATGAACTATGGCTACACCTTC. This gives the protein CASSLAVTGMNYGYTF.

V gene TRBV2 combines with J gene TRBJ1-5; D gene ambiguous. CDR1 SNHLY and CDR2 FYNNEI come from the germline V gene. The V gene lost 5 bases and the J gene lost 7 bases, with 15 bases spanning the gap. This CDR3 contains 14 residues. For the CDR3, the DNA is TGTGCCAGCAGTTCTATCCACGGCGGGCAGCCCCAGCATTTT. Translated: CASSSIHGGQPQHF.

The count of this clone is one. The chain employs TRBV6-1 and TRBJ2-3; D uncertain. Trimming cost V 7 bases and J 1 base, with 12 bases left between them. CDR3 length equals 14 residues. Germline lookup yields CDR1 MNHNS and CDR2 SASEGT. The CDR3 is CASIIRVGTDTQYF. The CDR3 DNA is TGTGCCAGCATTATTAGGGTGGGCACAGATACGCAGTATTTT.

The table lists this clone with a count of one. The chain joins TRBV4-3 to TRBJ2-1, with 15 bases fitting TRBD2. The V gene's germline CDR1 is LGHNA and CDR2 YSLEER. The length of the CDR3 is 16 residues. The V and J ends lost 3 bases and 10 bases, in that order; junction bases with no gene match: 7. The CDR3 loop reads CASSQRPGLAGGEQFF. The CDR3 bases are TGCGCCAGCAGCCAGCGACCGGGACTAGCGGGGGGCGAGCAGTTCTTC.

Worth noting for this clone: This sample also contains other DNA sequences that code for the same CDR3. V is TRBV29-1 and J is TRBJ2-3; D is possibly TRBD1 (5 bases). This CDR3 spans 13 amino acids. V gave up 1 base and J gave up 2 bases, with 7 bases separating them. The V gene's germline CDR1 is SQVTM and CDR2 ANQGSEA. CDR3 residues: CSVEGRVTDTQYF. The CDR3 region has the DNA TGCAGCGTTGAAGGCAGGGTCACAGATACGCAGTATTTT.

CDR3 coding DNA: TGCGCCAGCAGACGGGACGGTCCTGAGTCACCCCTCCACTTT. Amino acids: CASRRDGPESPLHF. The chain carries TRBV5-1 and TRBJ1-6; possible D gene TRBD1, 5 bases. Trimming stripped 5 bases from V and 10 bases from J, with 16 bases between. Looked up from germline, CDR1 is SGHRS and CDR2 is YFSETQ. There are 14 residues in the CDR3.

Regarding this clone: This sample includes further DNA sequences coding for the same CDR3. This chain joins TRBV9 and TRBJ2-1; D is perhaps TRBD2 (6 bases). This CDR3 is built from 15 residues. The V gene lost 4 bases and the J gene lost 0 bases, with 11 bases spanning the gap. Germline V gene lookup returns CDR1 SGDLS and CDR2 YYNGEE. The CDR3 spells CASSPAGSSYNEQFF. The CDR3 region has the DNA TGTGCCAGCAGCCCTGCGGGGAGCTCCTACAATGAGCAGTTCTTC. Together with reference TRBV9 and TRBJ2-1, the CDR3 gives the full variable domain: DSGVTQTPKHLITATGQRVTLRCSPRSGDLSVYWYQQSLDQGLQFLIQYYNGEERAKGNILERFSAQQFPDLHSELNLSSLELGDSALYFCASSPAGSSYNEQFFGPGTRLTVL.

This clone was seen only once. V is TRBV9 and J is TRBJ2-7; no definite D call. CDR3 length: 14 residues. The V and J ends lost 4 bases and 2 bases respectively, with 13 bases between them. Germline V lookup: CDR1 SGDLS, CDR2 YYNGEE. CDR3 sequence: CASSPQPIPYEQYF. The CDR3 DNA sequence: TGTGCCAGCAGCCCCCAGCCTATTCCCTACGAGCAGTACTTC.

The chain carries TRBV28 and TRBJ1-5, with D perhaps TRBD1 (6 bases). V shed 6 bases and J shed 4 bases, with 16 bases lying between them. Per the germline V gene, CDR1 is MDHEN and CDR2 is SYDVKM. CDR3 size: 15 residues. Here the CDR3 reads CASRLPPGENQPQHF. In nucleotides, the CDR3 is TGTGCCAGCAGACTCCCACCAGGGGAGAATCAGCCCCAGCATTTT.

The chain recombines TRBV6-5 with TRBJ1-1; 8 bases match TRBD1. From germline, CDR1 is MNHEY and CDR2 SVGAGI. This CDR3 region has 15 residues. The trim removed 4 bases at V and 0 bases at J, leaving 4 bases unmatched. CDR3 in DNA: TGTGCCAGCAGTTTGGGGACAGGTTTGAACACTGAAGCTTTCTTT. Translation: CASSLGTGLNTEAFF.

The V call is TRBV7-2, the J call TRBJ2-5; D gene uncertain. CDR3 length equals 13 residues. Germline assignment: CDR1 SGHTA and CDR2 FQGNSA. Trimming took 3 bases from V and 3 from J, leaving 8 bases between them. CDR3 amino acids: CASSFRREETQYF. CDR3 DNA: TGTGCCAGCAGCTTTAGACGGGAAGAGACCCAGTACTTC.

CDR3 nucleotides: TGTGCCAGCAGCCCAAGACAGATGAGCACAGATACGCAGTATTTT. It specifies CASSPRQMSTDTQYF. V usage is TRBV11-1 and J usage is TRBJ2-3, with a possible D match to TRBD1 (5 bases). There are 15 residues in the CDR3. V lost 5 bases, J lost 0 bases, and 12 bases lay in between. Germline V lookup: CDR1 SGHAT, CDR2 FQDESV (reference sequence).

The J gene is TRBJ2-7, the V gene TRBV4-2; either TRBD1 or TRBD2 may fit D (8 bases each). The CDR3 is made up of 16 amino acids. Germline loops: CDR1 LGHNA, CDR2 YNFKEQ. V lost 4 bases and J lost 3, with 19 bases in between. This chain's CDR3 is CASSRSRGGQVYEQYF. The CDR3, as DNA: TGTGCCAGCAGCCGCTCACGGGGGGGACAGGTCTACGAGCAGTACTTC.

For this clone: The identical CDR3 is also encoded by other nucleotide sequences in the sample. This sequence joins TRBV6-5 and TRBJ2-1; 9 nucleotides match TRBD1. The CDR3 is 14 residues long. Germline V gene data show CDR1 as MNHEY and CDR2 as SVGAGI. The V segment lost 6 bases and the J segment 2 bases; nucleotides outside the gene matches: 2. Here the CDR3 DNA reads TGTGCCAGCAGGAGACAGGGGGCCTACAATGAGCAGTTCTTC. Translating gives CASRRQGAYNEQFF.

J is TRBJ1-5 and V is TRBV7-6; D unresolved. The CDR3 length is 13 residues. Trimming removed 2 bases from V and 5 bases from J, with 7 bases in between. The germline V gene has CDR1 SGHVS and CDR2 FNYEAQ. The CDR3 nucleotides read TGTGCCAGCAGCTTACGGTCGGATCAGCCCCAGCATTTT. Its protein product is CASSLRSDQPQHF.

The rearrangement uses TRBV25-1 and TRBJ2-2; unclear D gene. V was pared by 5 bases and J by 1 base, with 8 bases between. Germline V gene lookup returns CDR1 MGHDK and CDR2 SYGVNS. This CDR3 spans 14 amino acids. CDR3 DNA: TGTGCCAGCAGTCTGCTAGAGAACACCGGGGAGCTGTTTTTT. Protein product: CASSLLENTGELFF. Filled out from reference TRBV25-1 and TRBJ2-2, the complete variable domain reads EADIYQTPRYLVIGTGKKITLECSQTMGHDKMYWYQQDPGMELHLIHYSYGVNSTEKGDLSSESTVSRIRTEHFPLTLESARPSHTSQYLCASSLLENTGELFFGEGSRLTVL.

The genes are TRBV7-8 and TRBJ2-7; D might be TRBD1 or TRBD2, each matching 6 bases. The CDR3 sequence is 16 residues long. Trimming took off 5 bases at V and 5 bases at J, with 22 bases between the two ends. In germline, CDR1 is SGHVS, CDR2 FQNEAQ. The DNA of the CDR3 is TGTGCCAGCAGCCAAATCGGGGGCCAGGGAGTAAACGAGCAGTACTTC. Its translation: CASSQIGGQGVNEQYF.

This chain links TRBV19 with TRBJ1-5; 9 bases align to TRBD1. V lost 3 bases and J lost 4; bases outside the gene matches: 4. The length of the CDR3 is 15 residues. Germline V lookup: CDR1 LNHDA, CDR2 SQIVND (reference sequence). The CDR3 bases are TGTGCCAGTAGTATCGGGACAGGGACAAATCAGCCCCAGCATTTT. Translation: CASSIGTGTNQPQHF.

With respect to this clone: The same CDR3 arises from other DNA sequences in this sample as well. V usage is TRBV5-6 and J usage is TRBJ2-6; D ambiguous. In germline, CDR1 is SGHDT, CDR2 YYEEEE. The V end was cut by 4 bases, the J end by 0 bases, with 5 bases between. This CDR3 has 14 residues. This CDR3 is CASSRSSGANVLTF. The CDR3 coding sequence is TGTGCCAGCAGCAGGTCCTCTGGGGCCAACGTCCTGACTTTC. Complete variable domain (other parts from reference TRBV5-6 and TRBJ2-6): DAGVTQSPTHLIKTRGQQVTLRCSPKSGHDTVSWYQQALGQGPQFIFQYYEEEERQRGNFPDRFSGHQFPNYSSELNVNALLLGDSALYLCASSRSSGANVLTFGAGSRLTVL.